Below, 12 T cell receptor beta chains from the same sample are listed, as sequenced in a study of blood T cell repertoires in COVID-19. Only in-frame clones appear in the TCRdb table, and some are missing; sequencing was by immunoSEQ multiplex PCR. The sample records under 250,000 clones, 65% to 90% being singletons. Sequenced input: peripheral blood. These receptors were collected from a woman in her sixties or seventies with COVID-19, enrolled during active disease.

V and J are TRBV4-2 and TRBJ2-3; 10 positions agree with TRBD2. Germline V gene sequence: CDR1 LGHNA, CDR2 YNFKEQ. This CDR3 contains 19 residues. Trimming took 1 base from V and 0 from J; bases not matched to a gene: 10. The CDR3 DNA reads TGTGCCAGCAGCCAAGTGGGTAGCGGGGGGACTTCAAGCACAGATACGCAGTATTTT. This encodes CASSQVGSGGTSSTDTQYF.

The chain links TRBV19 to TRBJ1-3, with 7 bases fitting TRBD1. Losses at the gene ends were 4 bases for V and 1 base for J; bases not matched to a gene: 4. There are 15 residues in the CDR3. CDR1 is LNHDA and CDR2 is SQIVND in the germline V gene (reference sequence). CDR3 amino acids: CASSTTGESGNTIYF. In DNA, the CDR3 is TGTGCCAGTAGTACAACAGGGGAGTCTGGAAACACCATATATTTT.

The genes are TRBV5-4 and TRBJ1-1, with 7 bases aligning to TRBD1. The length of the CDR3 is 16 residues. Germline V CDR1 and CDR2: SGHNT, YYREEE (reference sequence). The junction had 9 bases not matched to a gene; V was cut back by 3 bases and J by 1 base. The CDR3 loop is CASSSNPGTANTEAFF. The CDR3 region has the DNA TGTGCCAGCAGCTCAAATCCCGGGACAGCGAACACTGAAGCTTTCTTT.

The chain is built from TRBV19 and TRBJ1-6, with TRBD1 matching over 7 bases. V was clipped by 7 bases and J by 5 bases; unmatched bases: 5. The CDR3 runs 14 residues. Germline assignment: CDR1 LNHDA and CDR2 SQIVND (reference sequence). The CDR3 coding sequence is TGTGCCAGTACCCGGGACAGTAATAATTCACCCCTCCACTTT. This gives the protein CASTRDSNNSPLHF. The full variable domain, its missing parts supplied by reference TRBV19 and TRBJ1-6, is DGGITQSPKYLFRKEGQNVTLSCEQNLNHDAMYWYRQDPGQGLRLIYYSQIVNDFQKGDIAEGYSVSREKKESFPLTVTSAQKNPTAFYLCASTRDSNNSPLHFGNGTRLTVT.

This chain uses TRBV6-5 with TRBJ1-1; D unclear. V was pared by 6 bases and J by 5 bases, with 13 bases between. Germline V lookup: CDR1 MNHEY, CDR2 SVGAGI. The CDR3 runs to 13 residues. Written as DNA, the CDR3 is TGTGCCAGCAGCCCCAGAAGATGGACTGAAGCTTTCTTT. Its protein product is CASSPRRWTEAFF.

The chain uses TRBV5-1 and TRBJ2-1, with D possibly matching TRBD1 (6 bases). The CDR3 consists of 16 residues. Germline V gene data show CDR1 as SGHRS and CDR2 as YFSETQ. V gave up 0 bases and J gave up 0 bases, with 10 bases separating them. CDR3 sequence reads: CASSLVGASSYNEQFF. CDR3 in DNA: TGCGCCAGCAGCTTGGTGGGGGCGAGCTCCTACAATGAGCAGTTCTTC.

CDR3 in DNA: TGTGCCAGCAGCGAGGGCCCGAGCTCCTACAATGAGCAGTTCTTC. Translating it yields CASSEGPSSYNEQFF. The V and J genes are TRBV7-2 and TRBJ2-1; TRBD2 might be the D (5 bases). Germline CDR1 and CDR2: SGHTA and FQGNSA. The CDR3 runs 15 residues. V was cut by 5 bases and J by 0 bases, with 11 bases left in between.

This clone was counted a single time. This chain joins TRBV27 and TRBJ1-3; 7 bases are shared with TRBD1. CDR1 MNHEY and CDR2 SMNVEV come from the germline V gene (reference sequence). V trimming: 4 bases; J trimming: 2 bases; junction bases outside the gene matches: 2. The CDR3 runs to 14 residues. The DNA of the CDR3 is TGTGCCAGCAGTTACAGGGGACCTGGAAACACCATATATTTT. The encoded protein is CASSYRGPGNTIYF.

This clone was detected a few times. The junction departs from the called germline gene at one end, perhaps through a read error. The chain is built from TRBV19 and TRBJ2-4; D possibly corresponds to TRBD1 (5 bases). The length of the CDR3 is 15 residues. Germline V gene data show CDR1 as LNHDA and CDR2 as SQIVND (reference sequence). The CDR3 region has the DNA TGTGCCAGTAGTGTAGACAGTGGAGCCAAAAACATTCAGTACTTC. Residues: CASSVDSGAKNIQYF.

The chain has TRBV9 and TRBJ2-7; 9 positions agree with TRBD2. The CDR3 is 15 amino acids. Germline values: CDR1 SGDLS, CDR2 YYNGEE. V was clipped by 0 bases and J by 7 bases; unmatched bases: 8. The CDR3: CASSVGVSGGREQYF. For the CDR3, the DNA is TGTGCCAGCAGCGTAGGAGTCAGCGGGGGGCGGGAGCAGTACTTC.

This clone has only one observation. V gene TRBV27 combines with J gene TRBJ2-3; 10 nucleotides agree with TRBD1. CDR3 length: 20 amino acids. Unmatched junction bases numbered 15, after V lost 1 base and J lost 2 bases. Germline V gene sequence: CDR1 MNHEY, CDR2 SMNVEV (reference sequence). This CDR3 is CASSLFGTGVVGPHTDTQYF. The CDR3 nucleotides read TGTGCCAGCAGTTTATTTGGGACAGGGGTGGTGGGGCCACACACAGATACGCAGTATTTT.

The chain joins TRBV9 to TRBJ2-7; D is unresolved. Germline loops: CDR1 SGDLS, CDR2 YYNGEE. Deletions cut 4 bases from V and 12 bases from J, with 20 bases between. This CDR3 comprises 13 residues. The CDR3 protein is CASSPSPRQVAYF. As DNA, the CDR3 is TGTGCCAGCAGCCCCTCCCCACGGCAGGTGGCGTACTTC.